These 30 T cell receptor beta chains share one sample of origin, sequenced in a study of cytomegalovirus exposure and HLA in healthy donors. Primers included in the PCR were 60 Vbeta and 13 Jbeta primers. The table came from immunoSEQ multiplex PCR; TCRdb's copy has only in-frame clones and leaves some out. The top ten hold approximately 2.8% of the sample, which has 84,000 or so clones, more than 65% seen once. Sequences were obtained from PBMCs. The receptors come from a man aged 25-45 years in good health and CMV-seronegative.

This clone has more than one count but fewer than ten. The rearrangement links TRBV4-2 to TRBJ2-4, with D unclear. The CDR3 consists of 13 residues. V lost 8 bases to trimming and J lost 2 bases, with 10 bases between them. CDR1 LGHNA and CDR2 YNFKEQ come from the germline V gene. The CDR3 reads CASYEPTKNIQYF. The CDR3 DNA sequence: TGTGCCAGCTATGAGCCGACCAAAAACATTCAGTACTTC.

The rearrangement joins TRBV10-2 to TRBJ1-1; TRBD1 aligns across 8 bases. CDR1 is WSHSY and CDR2 is SAAADI in the germline V gene. V lost 2 bases and J lost 0; bases outside the gene matches: 2. The CDR3 loop spans 15 amino acids. The CDR3 coding sequence is TGCGCCAGCAGTGAGACAGGGGGAATGAACACTGAAGCTTTCTTT. It translates to CASSETGGMNTEAFF.

The V gene is TRBV5-6, the J gene TRBJ1-6; the D gene is possibly TRBD1 (5 bases). CDR3 length equals 11 residues. The germline V and J ends were trimmed by 0 bases and 16 bases, with 8 bases remaining between them. Germline CDR1 reads SGHDT; CDR2 reads YYEEEE. DNA of the CDR3: TGTGCCAGCAGCTTGGGACAGCTACTCCACTTT. Translated: CASSLGQLLHF.

The chain is built from TRBV7-9 and TRBJ1-2; tentatively, D is TRBD1 (5 bases). This CDR3 is built from 14 residues. Looked up from germline, CDR1 is SEHNR and CDR2 is FQNEAQ (reference sequence). V lost 1 base to trimming and J lost 2 bases, with 8 bases between them. CDR3 in amino acids: CASSLVGGNYGYTF. The DNA of the CDR3 is TGTGCCAGCAGCTTAGTCGGGGGAAACTATGGCTACACCTTC.

The gene calls are TRBV15 and TRBJ1-2, with 7 bases aligning to TRBD1. The CDR3 contains 16 residues. Germline V gene lookup returns CDR1 LNHNV and CDR2 YYDKDF (reference sequence). Unmatched junction bases numbered 9, after V lost 3 bases and J lost 2 bases. CDR3: CATSRFTGAGNYGYTF. The CDR3 DNA follows: TGTGCCACCAGCAGGTTTACAGGGGCGGGCAACTATGGCTACACCTTC.

The chain links TRBV21-1 to TRBJ1-6; whether TRBD1, the table's D call, matches the DNA was not checked. TRBV21-1 is described as a pseudogene. This CDR3 spans 15 amino acids. The DNA of the CDR3 is TGTGCCAGCACAGCACTTACAGGGTGGAATTCACCCCTCCACTTT. Translated: CASTALTGWNSPLHF.

The chain recombines TRBV29-1 with TRBJ1-1, with a weak D call TRBD1 (5 bases). V lost 5 bases to trimming and J lost 5 bases, with 18 bases between them. CDR1 and CDR2 from the germline V gene are SQVTM and ANQGSEA. This CDR3 spans 14 amino acids. The CDR3 reads CSVCDSPGTTEAFF. CDR3 coding DNA: TGCAGCGTTTGCGACAGCCCTGGGACTACTGAAGCTTTCTTT.

This sequence joins TRBV10-3 and TRBJ2-5, with D perhaps matching TRBD1 (5 bases). The CDR3 sequence is 13 residues long. Germline CDR1 and CDR2: ENHRY and SYGVKD. Trimming removed 10 bases from V and 3 bases from J, with 15 bases in between. The DNA of the CDR3 is TGTGCCACCAAGGACGTAGGGGAAGAGACCCAGTACTTC. This translates into CATKDVGEETQYF.

This chain links TRBV4-1 with TRBJ2-2; D uncertain. The V and J ends lost 0 bases and 6 bases respectively, with 11 bases between them. The CDR3 extends over 15 amino acids. Germline values: CDR1 MGHRA, CDR2 YSYEKL. For the CDR3, the DNA is TGCGCCAGCAGCCAAGATCTCGTTCTAGCCGGGGAGCTGTTTTTT. The encoded protein is CASSQDLVLAGELFF.

This chain links TRBV7-2 with TRBJ1-1; D is ambiguous. Germline loops: CDR1 SGHTA, CDR2 FQGNSA. The CDR3 sequence is 13 residues long. V was trimmed by 5 bases and J by 3 bases, leaving 10 bases between them. The CDR3 region is CASSLQEDTEAFF. The DNA for the CDR3 is TGTGCCAGCAGCCTTCAGGAGGACACTGAAGCTTTCTTT.

V is TRBV28 and J is TRBJ2-7; maybe TRBD1 (6 bases). Germline V lookup: CDR1 MDHEN, CDR2 SYDVKM. With 7 bases removed from V and 0 bases from J, the gap between germline ends came to 16 bases. The CDR3 is 15 amino acids. The CDR3, as DNA: TGTGCCAGCACCCAAGCGGACAGTCGCTCCTACGAGCAGTACTTC. Translated: CASTQADSRSYEQYF.

This chain connects TRBV7-8 to TRBJ2-2; D is perhaps TRBD1 (6 bases). Germline values: CDR1 SGHVS, CDR2 FQNEAQ. CDR3 length equals 15 residues. Trimming pared 0 bases from V and 4 bases from J, leaving 9 bases between. CDR3 residues: CASSLAGGITGELFF. The CDR3 DNA reads as TGTGCCAGCAGCTTAGCAGGGGGAATCACCGGGGAGCTGTTTTTT.

The J gene is TRBJ1-5, the V gene TRBV7-9, with D unclear. There are 12 residues in the CDR3. Germline V lookup: CDR1 SEHNR, CDR2 FQNEAQ (reference sequence). V was shortened by 3 bases and J by 4 bases, with 4 bases between the two germline ends. CDR3 nucleotide sequence: TGTGCCAGCAGCTTTCCTAATCAGCCCCAGCATTTT. Translated, it gives CASSFPNQPQHF.

The chain couples TRBV5-1 to TRBJ1-2; possible D gene TRBD1, 6 bases. Per the germline V gene, CDR1 is SGHRS and CDR2 is YFSETQ. The length of the CDR3 is 16 residues. The germline V and J ends were trimmed by 4 bases and 4 bases, with 20 bases remaining between them. This CDR3 reads CASSPESSGAVYGYTF. CDR3 nucleotides: TGCGCCAGCAGCCCAGAAAGCTCAGGGGCGGTCTATGGCTACACCTTC.

The chain recombines TRBV5-1 with TRBJ1-4; D may be TRBD1 (6 bases). Trimming removed 0 bases from V and 0 bases from J, with 18 bases in between. CDR3 length equals 19 residues. Germline V gene lookup returns CDR1 SGHRS and CDR2 YFSETQ. The CDR3 is CASSLALTGYPTTNEKLFF. CDR3 bases: TGCGCCAGCAGCTTGGCCTTAACAGGGTACCCCACAACTAATGAAAAACTGTTTTTT.

The chain is built from TRBV27 and TRBJ2-3; 7 nucleotides align to TRBD1. CDR3 length equals 14 residues. After removal of 5 bases from V and 3 bases from J, the junction contained 5 bases not matched to a gene. From germline, CDR1 is MNHEY and CDR2 SMNVEV (reference sequence). Here the CDR3 DNA reads TGTGCCAGCAGTCCCCACAGGGGTACAGATACGCAGTATTTT. It is translated as CASSPHRGTDTQYF.

The rearrangement links TRBV28 to TRBJ1-5; tentative D call: TRBD1 (6 bases). The V end was cut by 5 bases, the J end by 2 bases, with 16 bases between. Germline V gene data show CDR1 as MDHEN and CDR2 as SYDVKM. This CDR3 spans 16 amino acids. The CDR3: CASSPKRGFGNQPQHF. As DNA, the CDR3 is TGTGCCAGCAGTCCCAAGAGGGGGTTTGGCAATCAGCCCCAGCATTTT.

For this clone: One junction end disagrees with the germline gene, perhaps due to a read error. The chain carries TRBV19 and TRBJ1-5; 9 nucleotides agree with TRBD1. Germline CDR1 and CDR2: LNHDA and SQIVND (reference sequence). The CDR3 spans 16 residues. As DNA, the CDR3 is TGTGCCAGTAGTATCCCGGGACAGGGAAGCATTCAGCCCCAGCATTTT. This sequence encodes CASSIPGQGSIQPQHF.

This clone appeared once. The rearrangement uses TRBV25-1 and TRBJ2-5; D possibly corresponds to TRBD2 (6 bases). CDR1 and CDR2 from the germline V gene are MGHDK and SYGVNS. This CDR3 is built from 14 residues. V was trimmed by 11 bases and J by 0 bases, leaving 16 bases between them. The CDR3 DNA is TGTGCCGGCACCCGTGGGAGGTACCAAGAGACCCAGTACTTC. It translates to CAGTRGRYQETQYF.

The rearrangement uses TRBV19 and TRBJ1-1; 8 positions agree with TRBD1. Germline V gene data show CDR1 as LNHDA and CDR2 as SQIVND (reference sequence). This CDR3 comprises 18 residues. V gave up 7 bases and J gave up 0 bases; unmatched junction bases: 16. The DNA of the CDR3 is TGTGCCAGTAATTTCCTGGAAACCTCGGGACAGGTGAACACTGAAGCTTTCTTT. This sequence encodes CASNFLETSGQVNTEAFF.

The chain is built from TRBV19 and TRBJ1-5; TRBD1 matches at 9 bases. V was clipped by 6 bases and J by 7 bases; unmatched bases: 7. The CDR3 is made up of 14 amino acids. The V gene's germline CDR1 is LNHDA and CDR2 SQIVND (reference sequence). CDR3 sequence (DNA): TGTGCCAGTAGACAGGGACAGGGAAACCAGCCCCAGCATTTT. Amino acids: CASRQGQGNQPQHF.

The chain recombines TRBV20-1 with TRBJ2-3, with D hard to call. The CDR3 loop spans 11 amino acids. In germline, CDR1 is DFQATT, CDR2 SNEGSKA (reference sequence). Trimming took 3 bases from V and 4 from J, leaving 5 bases between them. The CDR3 DNA reads as TGCAGTGCTAGTTTCTCAGATACGCAGTATTTT. Amino acids: CSASFSDTQYF.

The rearrangement joins TRBV10-3 to TRBJ1-4; 10 positions agree with TRBD1. Germline V lookup: CDR1 ENHRY, CDR2 SYGVKD. V shed 4 bases, J shed 8 bases, and the junction held 10 bases outside the gene matches. CDR3 length: 16 residues. As DNA, the CDR3 is TGTGCCATCAGTGCGAAAGACAGGGGGCGAACCGAAAAACTGTTTTTT. It encodes CAISAKDRGRTEKLFF.

A few counts support this clone. This rearrangement joins TRBV7-2 to TRBJ2-1; the D gene is possibly TRBD2 (5 bases). CDR3 length: 13 amino acids. The V end lost 8 bases, the J end lost 4 bases, and 12 bases lay between the germline ends. Per the germline V gene, CDR1 is SGHTA and CDR2 is FQGNSA. DNA for the CDR3: TGTGCCAGCGGCCCTCGGGGTTACAATGAGCAGTTCTTC. Translated, it gives CASGPRGYNEQFF. The entire variable domain, with the rest obtained from reference TRBV7-2 and TRBJ2-1, is as follows: GAGVSQSPSNKVTEKGKDVELRCDPISGHTALYWYRQSLGQGLEFLIYFQGNSAPDKSGLPSDRFSAERTGGSVSTLTIQRTQQEDSAVYLCASGPRGYNEQFFGPGTRLTVL.

The sample holds a few counts of this clone. The chain has TRBV9 and TRBJ2-7; 8 bases align to TRBD1. V lost 4 bases, J lost 2 bases, and 8 bases stayed unmatched. This CDR3 contains 15 residues. Germline CDR1 and CDR2: SGDLS and YYNGEE. The CDR3 nucleotides are TGTGCCAGCAGCCCAATGGACAGGGCGACCTACGAGCAGTACTTC. Its translation is CASSPMDRATYEQYF.

This chain links TRBV29-1 with TRBJ1-4, with a possible D match to TRBD1 (5 bases). Trimming left V 1 base short and J 7 bases short, with 16 bases between. Germline CDR1 reads SQVTM; CDR2 reads ANQGSEA. This CDR3 is built from 15 residues. The CDR3 coding sequence is TGCAGCGTTGAAGGCGGGATGGGACGTGGTGAAAAACTGTTTTTT. Its protein is CSVEGGMGRGEKLFF.

The V call is TRBV27, the J call TRBJ2-7; 8 bases line up with TRBD1. The CDR3 sequence is 15 residues long. The V segment lost 5 bases and the J segment 2 bases; nucleotides outside the gene matches: 8. CDR1 and CDR2 (germline): MNHEY, SMNVEV (reference sequence). The DNA for the CDR3 is TGTGCCAGCAGTCCCCGACAGGGGTGGACCTACGAGCAGTACTTC. It yields the protein CASSPRQGWTYEQYF.

The chain has TRBV5-1 and TRBJ2-7; 10 nucleotides agree with TRBD1. The length of the CDR3 is 16 residues. Germline V gene lookup returns CDR1 SGHRS and CDR2 YFSETQ. Trimming at V came to 5 bases and at J to 0 bases, leaving 8 bases not matched to a gene. The chain's CDR3 is CASRPLGTGDSYEQYF. The CDR3 nucleotides read TGCGCCAGCAGACCCCTTGGGACAGGGGACTCCTACGAGCAGTACTTC.

The J gene is TRBJ1-3, the V gene TRBV28; TRBD1 might be the D (5 bases). This CDR3 region has 15 residues. CDR1 and CDR2 (germline): MDHEN, SYDVKM. V lost 7 bases to trimming and J lost 0 bases, with 13 bases between them. This chain's CDR3 is CASNTQGSSGNTIYF. CDR3 sequence (DNA): TGTGCCAGCAATACGCAGGGAAGCTCTGGAAACACCATATATTTT.

This rearrangement joins TRBV7-3 to TRBJ2-7; D is possibly TRBD1 (5 bases). V was shortened by 5 bases and J by 0 bases, with 11 bases between the two germline ends. This CDR3 is built from 14 residues. The germline gives CDR1 SGHTA, CDR2 FQGTGA. This chain's CDR3 is CASSEGHSSYEQYF. Written as DNA, the CDR3 is TGTGCCAGCAGCGAAGGACATAGCTCCTACGAGCAGTACTTC.